This T cell receptor (beta chain) emerged from a study of T cells in Graves' hyperthyroidism and ophthalmopathy. V lost 5 bases and J lost 0, with 11 bases in between. This CDR3 has 15 amino acids. The germline V gene encodes CDR1 MNHEY and CDR2 SMNVEV (reference sequence). RNA transcripts gave rise to amplified TCR beta CDR3 regions. When the TCR CDR3 underwent first-round RT-PCR, the HTBI primer set was used. TCRdb analysed the multiplex PCR reads with MiXCR anew, one entry per CDR3 protein. The table includes a few hundred thousand distinct CDR3 sequences, 15% to 19% detected once. V usage is TRBV27 and J usage is TRBJ1-3, with no clear D. This receptor was obtained from a woman in her twenties or thirties with Graves' hyperthyroidism. Sequencing was performed on blood. The chain's CDR3 is CASSPPRFSGNTIYF. As DNA, the CDR3 is TGTGCCAGCAGTCCCCCCCGTTTCTCTGGAAACACCATATATTTT.